This record concerns one T cell receptor (beta chain) sequence. Its target is unknown. This specimen comes from a study of cytomegalovirus exposure and HLA in healthy donors. Study details: An early data release held approximately 80 million unique TCRs from HLA-typed donors. General study results and limits: There were under 200 TCR beta chains listed as cytomegalovirus-associated. Earlier analysis looked at TCR beta V segments, and most were productive about 87% or about 30% of the time.

Between the trimmed V and J ends, which lost 3 bases and 4 bases, there was a span of 9 bases. The germline gives CDR1 GTSNPN, CDR2 SVGIG (reference sequence). CDR3 length: 13 amino acids. The PCR used 60 Vbeta and 13 Jbeta primers. Profiled with immunoSEQ multiplex PCR; TCRdb holds only in-frame clones, not every one. Here the sample spans approximately 290,000 clones, 80% being singletons. This sequence joins TRBV30 and TRBJ1-4; possible D gene TRBD1, 5 bases. The receptor was derived from a girl aged 2-10 years in good health and CMV-seronegative. Sequencing was carried out using PBMCs. CDR3 in DNA: TGTGCCTGGAGGGACGGACATAATGAAAAACTGTTTTTT. Its translation is CAWRDGHNEKLFF.